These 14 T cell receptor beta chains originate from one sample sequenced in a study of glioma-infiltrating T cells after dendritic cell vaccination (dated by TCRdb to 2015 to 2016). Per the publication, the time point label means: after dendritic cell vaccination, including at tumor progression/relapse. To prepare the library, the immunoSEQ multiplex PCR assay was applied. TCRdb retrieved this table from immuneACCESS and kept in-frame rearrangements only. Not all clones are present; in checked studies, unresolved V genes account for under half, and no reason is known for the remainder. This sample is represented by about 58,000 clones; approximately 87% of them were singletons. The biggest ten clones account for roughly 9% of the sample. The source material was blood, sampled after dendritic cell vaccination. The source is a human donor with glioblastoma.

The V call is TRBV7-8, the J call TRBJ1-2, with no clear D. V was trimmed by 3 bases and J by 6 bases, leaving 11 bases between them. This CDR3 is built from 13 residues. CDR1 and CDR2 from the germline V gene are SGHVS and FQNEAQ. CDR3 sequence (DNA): TGTGCCAGCAGCTTCCGGGTGGGTGATGGCTACACCTTC. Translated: CASSFRVGDGYTF.

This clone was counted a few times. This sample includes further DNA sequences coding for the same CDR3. This chain's CDR3 is CASSGGGPQETQYF. CDR3 nucleotide sequence: TGTGCCAGCAGTGGCGGGGGGCCCCAAGAGACCCAGTACTTC. The chain carries TRBV9 and TRBJ2-5; 8 bases align to TRBD2. J lost 1 base, V lost 5 bases, and 4 bases had no gene match. CDR3 length: 14 amino acids. CDR1 is SGDLS and CDR2 is YYNGEE in the germline V gene.

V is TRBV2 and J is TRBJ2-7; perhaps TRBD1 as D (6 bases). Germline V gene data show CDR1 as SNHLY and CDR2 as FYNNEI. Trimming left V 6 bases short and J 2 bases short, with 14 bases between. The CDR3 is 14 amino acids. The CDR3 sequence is CASSGDTPPYEQYF. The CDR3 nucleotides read TGTGCCAGCAGCGGGGACACCCCCCCCTACGAGCAGTACTTC.

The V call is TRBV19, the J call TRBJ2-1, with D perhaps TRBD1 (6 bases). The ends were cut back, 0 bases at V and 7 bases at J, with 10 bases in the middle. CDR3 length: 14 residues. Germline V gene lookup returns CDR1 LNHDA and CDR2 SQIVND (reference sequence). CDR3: CASSIEGRGNEQFF. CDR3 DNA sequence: TGTGCCAGTAGTATAGAGGGCAGGGGAAATGAGCAGTTCTTC. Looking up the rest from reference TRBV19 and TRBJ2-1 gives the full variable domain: DGGITQSPKYLFRKEGQNVTLSCEQNLNHDAMYWYRQDPGQGLRLIYYSQIVNDFQKGDIAEGYSVSREKKESFPLTVTSAQKNPTAFYLCASSIEGRGNEQFFGPGTRLTVL.

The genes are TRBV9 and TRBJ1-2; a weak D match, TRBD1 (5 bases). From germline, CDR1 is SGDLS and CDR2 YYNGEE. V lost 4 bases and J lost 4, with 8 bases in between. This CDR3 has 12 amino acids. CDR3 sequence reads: CASSRGGYGYTF. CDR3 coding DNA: TGTGCCAGCAGCCGGGGGGGCTATGGCTACACCTTC.

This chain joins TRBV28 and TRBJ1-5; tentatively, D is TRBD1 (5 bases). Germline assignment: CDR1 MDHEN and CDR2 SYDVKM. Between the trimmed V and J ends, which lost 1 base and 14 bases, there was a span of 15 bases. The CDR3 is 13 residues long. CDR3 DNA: TGTGCCAGCAGTTTATTCGCTGGGGCACTCGAGCATTTT. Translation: CASSLFAGALEHF.

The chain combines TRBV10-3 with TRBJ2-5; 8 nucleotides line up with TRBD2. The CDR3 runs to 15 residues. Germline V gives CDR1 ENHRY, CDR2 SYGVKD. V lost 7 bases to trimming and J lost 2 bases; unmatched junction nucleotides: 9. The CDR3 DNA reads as TGTGCCATCACGGCGGGGGGCTCCACACAAGAGACCCAGTACTTC. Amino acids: CAITAGGSTQETQYF.

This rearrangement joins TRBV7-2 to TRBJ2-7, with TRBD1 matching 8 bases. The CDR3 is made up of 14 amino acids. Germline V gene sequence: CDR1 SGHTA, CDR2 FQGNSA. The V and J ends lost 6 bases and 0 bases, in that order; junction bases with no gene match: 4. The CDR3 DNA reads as TGTGCCAGCAGATGGACAGGGACCTCCTACGAGCAGTACTTC. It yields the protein CASRWTGTSYEQYF.

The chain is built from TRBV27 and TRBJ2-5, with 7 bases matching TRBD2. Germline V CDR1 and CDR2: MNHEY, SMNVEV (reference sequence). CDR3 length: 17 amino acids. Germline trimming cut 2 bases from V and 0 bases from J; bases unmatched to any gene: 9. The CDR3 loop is CASSLTGTSAHQETQYF. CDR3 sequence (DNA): TGTGCCAGCAGTTTAACGGGCACTAGCGCGCACCAAGAGACCCAGTACTTC.

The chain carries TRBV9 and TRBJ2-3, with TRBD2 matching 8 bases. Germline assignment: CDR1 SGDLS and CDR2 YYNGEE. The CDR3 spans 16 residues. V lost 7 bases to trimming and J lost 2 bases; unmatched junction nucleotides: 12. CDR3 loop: CASSERSGGLTDTQYF. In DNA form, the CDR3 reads TGTGCCAGCTCTGAACGGAGCGGGGGCCTCACAGATACGCAGTATTTT.

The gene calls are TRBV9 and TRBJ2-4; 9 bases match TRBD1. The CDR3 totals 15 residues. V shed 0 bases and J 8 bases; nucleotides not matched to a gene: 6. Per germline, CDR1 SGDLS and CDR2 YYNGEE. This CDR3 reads CASSVAPRTGDIQYF. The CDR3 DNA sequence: TGTGCCAGCAGCGTAGCCCCCAGGACAGGGGACATTCAGTACTTC.

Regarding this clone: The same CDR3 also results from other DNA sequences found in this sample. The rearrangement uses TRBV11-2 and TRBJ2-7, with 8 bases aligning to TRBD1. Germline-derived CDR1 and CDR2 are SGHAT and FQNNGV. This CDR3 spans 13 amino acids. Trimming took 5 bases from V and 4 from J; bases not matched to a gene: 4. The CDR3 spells CASSPGQGYEQYF. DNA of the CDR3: TGTGCCAGCAGCCCTGGACAGGGTTACGAGCAGTACTTC.

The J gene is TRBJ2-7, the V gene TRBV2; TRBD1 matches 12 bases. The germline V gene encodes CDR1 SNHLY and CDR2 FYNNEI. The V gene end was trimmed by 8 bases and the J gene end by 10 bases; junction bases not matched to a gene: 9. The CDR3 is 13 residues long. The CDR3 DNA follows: TGTGCCAGCGCCCCGGGACAGGGGGCGGTTCAGTACTTC. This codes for CASAPGQGAVQYF.

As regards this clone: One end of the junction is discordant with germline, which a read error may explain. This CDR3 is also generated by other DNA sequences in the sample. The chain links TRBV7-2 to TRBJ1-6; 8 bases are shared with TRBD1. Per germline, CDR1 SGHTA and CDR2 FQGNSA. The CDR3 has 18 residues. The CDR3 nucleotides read TGTGCCAGCAGCTTAGTTGTGGTGGACAGGGTAGGGTATTCCCCCCTCCACTTT. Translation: CASSLVVVDRVGYSPLHF. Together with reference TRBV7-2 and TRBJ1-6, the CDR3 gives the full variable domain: GAGVSQSPSNKVTEKGKDVELRCDPISGHTALYWYRQSLGQGLEFLIYFQGNSAPDKSGLPSDRFSAERTGGSVSTLTIQRTQQEDSAVYLCASSLVVVDRVGYSPLHFGNGTRLTVT.